Following are 17 T cell receptor beta chains from one sample sequenced in a study of T cell clonotyping in hematopoietic cell transplantation. TCRdb's table, derived via immunoSEQ multiplex PCR, lists solely in-frame clones and lacks some. Of approximately 17,000 clones listed, roughly 90% were seen once; the top ten hold 2.5% to 3%. Specimen: peripheral blood mononuclear cells. These receptors all come from a man aged 45-60 years in good health. Some clones in this sample may be carry-over from other donors' samples.

The gene calls are TRBV28 and TRBJ2-1; perhaps D is TRBD1 or TRBD2 (5 bases each). There are 12 residues in the CDR3. V was pared by 9 bases and J by 2 bases, with 8 bases between. CDR1 and CDR2 from the germline V gene are MDHEN and SYDVKM. The CDR3 DNA is TGTGCCAGTTGGGGGACCTACAATGAGCAGTTCTTC. This gives the protein CASWGTYNEQFF.

The J gene is TRBJ2-5, the V gene TRBV19, with 7 bases matching TRBD1. The V gene end was trimmed by 6 bases and the J gene end by 5 bases; junction bases not matched to a gene: 6. The CDR3 runs 13 residues. Germline V gives CDR1 LNHDA, CDR2 SQIVND (reference sequence). The CDR3 nucleotides are TGTGCCAGTAGCCAGACAGGGCTGGAGACCCAGTACTTC. Translated, it gives CASSQTGLETQYF.

The J gene is TRBJ2-1, the V gene TRBV2; 10 bases agree with TRBD2. This CDR3 is built from 13 residues. The germline gives CDR1 SNHLY, CDR2 FYNNEI. V was pared by 5 bases and J by 7 bases, with 2 bases of the junction left unmatched. The chain's CDR3 is CASSRTSGNEQFF. CDR3 DNA: TGTGCCAGCAGTCGGACTAGCGGAAATGAGCAGTTCTTC.

V gene TRBV25-1 combines with J gene TRBJ2-3; a possible D gene is TRBD2 (5 bases). Germline V gene data show CDR1 as MGHDK and CDR2 as SYGVNS. Trimming pared 8 bases from V and 2 bases from J, leaving 17 bases between. The CDR3 has 15 amino acids. The CDR3 sequence is CASSSGLGSTDTQYF. In nucleotides, the CDR3 is TGTGCCAGCTCTTCCGGACTGGGCTCCACAGATACGCAGTATTTT.

This chain's CDR3 is CASSFGLAGTNEQFF. The CDR3 DNA follows: TGTGCCAGCAGCTTTGGACTAGCGGGGACCAATGAGCAGTTCTTC. The chain uses TRBV5-8 and TRBJ2-1, with 12 positions matching TRBD2. V lost 2 bases, J lost 6 bases, and 3 bases stayed unmatched. The germline gives CDR1 SGHTS, CDR2 YDEGEE. The CDR3 has 15 amino acids.

This chain uses TRBV2 with TRBJ2-5; D is unresolved. V dropped 3 bases and J dropped 4 bases, with 3 bases sitting between them. CDR3 length: 11 amino acids. Germline lookup yields CDR1 SNHLY and CDR2 FYNNEI. The CDR3 DNA reads as TGTGCCAGCAGTGAGGTAGAGACCCAGTACTTC. This translates into CASSEVETQYF.

Details on this clone: The junction departs from germline at one end; a sequencing error may be responsible. V is TRBV7-7 and J is TRBJ2-2; 8 bases align to TRBD2. The CDR3 has 15 amino acids. From germline, CDR1 is SSHAT and CDR2 FNYEAQ (reference sequence). CDR3 nucleotide sequence: TGTGCTAGCAGACCCTTTAGCGGGGCCACCGGGGAGCTGTTTTTT. Residues: CASRPFSGATGELFF.

This clone was picked up one time. The rearrangement uses TRBV6-9 and TRBJ1-1, with TRBD1 identical over 7 bases. CDR3 length equals 12 residues. The V gene's germline CDR1 is MNHGY and CDR2 SVAAGI. Trimming cost V 4 bases and J 6 bases; bases outside gene matches: 2. CDR3 region: CASSSTGAEAFF. CDR3 bases: TGTGCCAGCAGTTCCACAGGGGCTGAAGCTTTCTTT.

The rearrangement joins TRBV7-2 to TRBJ1-1, with D possibly being TRBD1 (6 bases). The V gene's germline CDR1 is SGHTA and CDR2 FQGNSA. V was shortened by 5 bases and J by 6 bases, with 10 bases between the two germline ends. There are 12 residues in the CDR3. The CDR3 DNA reads as TGTGCCAGCAGCCGGAGGGGGGCTGAAGCTTTCTTT. Its protein is CASSRRGAEAFF.

The chain uses TRBV5-6 and TRBJ1-6; unclear D gene. There are 14 residues in the CDR3. Trimming shortened V by 1 base and J by 10 bases, and 12 bases separated the two germline ends. Germline V gene data show CDR1 as SGHDT and CDR2 as YYEEEE. CDR3 sequence: CASSLSGEGSPLHF. In DNA, the CDR3 is TGTGCCAGCAGCTTGAGTGGGGAAGGGTCACCCCTCCACTTT. The full variable domain, completed using reference TRBV5-6 and TRBJ1-6, is DAGVTQSPTHLIKTRGQQVTLRCSPKSGHDTVSWYQQALGQGPQFIFQYYEEEERQRGNFPDRFSGHQFPNYSSELNVNALLLGDSALYLCASSLSGEGSPLHFGNGTRLTVT.

The rearrangement joins TRBV5-4 to TRBJ1-5, with 9 bases lining up with TRBD1. The ends lost 0 bases at V and 3 bases at J; junction bases unmatched: 4. Germline V gene sequence: CDR1 SGHNT, CDR2 YYREEE (reference sequence). The CDR3 spans 16 residues. CDR3 nucleotides: TGTGCCAGCAGCTTGGACAGGGGGCTGAACAATCAGCCCCAGCATTTT. Protein: CASSLDRGLNNQPQHF.

The sample holds one count of this clone. The CDR3 nucleotides are TGTGCCAGCAGTGTCGGCAGTAATAGCAATCAGCCCCAGCATTTT. The encoded protein is CASSVGSNSNQPQHF. This rearrangement joins TRBV6-1 to TRBJ1-5, with no clear D. The germline V gene encodes CDR1 MNHNS and CDR2 SASEGT. This CDR3 spans 15 amino acids. V was trimmed by 4 bases and J by 0 bases, leaving 10 bases between them.

This clone has only one observation. At one of its ends the junction is not consistent with the germline gene, which may arise from a read error. The V gene is TRBV7-7, the J gene TRBJ2-5; TRBD2 might be the D (6 bases). The CDR3 extends over 13 amino acids. In germline, CDR1 is SSHAT, CDR2 FNYEAQ (reference sequence). The CDR3 DNA sequence: TGTGCTAGCAGCTTTAGCGGAAAAGAGACCCAGTACTTC. As protein: CASSFSGKETQYF.

This chain uses TRBV28 with TRBJ1-1, with D maybe TRBD1 (5 bases). Germline V CDR1 and CDR2: MDHEN, SYDVKM. The CDR3 sequence is 14 residues long. V was cut by 6 bases and J by 3 bases, with 14 bases left in between. CDR3 coding DNA: TGTGCCAGCAGACCAGGACAAGCGTACACTGAAGCTTTCTTT. Translation: CASRPGQAYTEAFF.

In its sample, this clone was seen once. CDR3 residues: CASSHLAGTGGAKTQYF. In nucleotides, the CDR3 is TGTGCCAGCAGCCATTTAGCGGGCACTGGGGGTGCCAAGACCCAGTACTTC. V and J are TRBV14 and TRBJ2-5; 7 bases are shared with TRBD2. CDR1 and CDR2 from the germline V gene are SGHDN and FVKESK. The J segment lost 6 bases and the V segment lost 3 bases, leaving 16 bases of the junction unmatched. There are 17 residues in the CDR3.

The chain links TRBV5-1 to TRBJ1-6; D ambiguous. Germline V gene lookup returns CDR1 SGHRS and CDR2 YFSETQ. The CDR3 length is 13 residues. The germline V and J ends were trimmed by 1 base and 6 bases, with 5 bases remaining between them. CDR3 DNA: TGCGCCAGCAGCTTGCGGGTTAATTCACCCCTCCACTTT. Protein sequence: CASSLRVNSPLHF.

J is TRBJ1-2 and V is TRBV30; 7 bases match TRBD1. Germline V CDR1 and CDR2: GTSNPN, SVGIG (reference sequence). This CDR3 has 14 residues. V lost 0 bases and J lost 8; bases outside the gene matches: 9. This chain's CDR3 is CAWSVKSGGGGYTF. DNA for the CDR3: TGTGCCTGGAGTGTCAAATCAGGAGGGGGCGGCTACACCTTC.